These T cell receptor beta chains were read from a single sample in a study of T cell responses to AZD1222 COVID-19 vaccine. The method was immunoSEQ multiplex PCR; TCRdb's version includes in-frame clones alone and lacks a portion of them. Of roughly 140,000 clones listed, around 90% are singletons. The starting material was peripheral blood, obtained on day 0 of AZD1222 vaccination. The receptors shown here come from an adult in good health. Both conserved end residues are part of each CDR3. The D gene is left open where the match is weak. Clone sizes are given selectively: once, few, many, or a class where the clone is expanded.

v_gene	d_gene	j_gene	abundance	CDR3nt	CDR3aa
TRBV7-2	TRBD1	TRBJ2-1	.	TGTGCCAGCAGCCTCGATTTCCCGGGACAGGGGTCCTACAATGAGCAGTTCTTC	CASSLDFPGQGSYNEQFF
TRBV9	TRBD2	TRBJ2-7	.	TGTGCCAGCAGCGTTCTAGCGGGAGCCGAATACGAGCAGTACTTC	CASSVLAGAEYEQYF
TRBV28	.	TRBJ2-5	.	TGTGCCAGCAGTCAGAGCGGGTTCCAAGAGACCCAGTACTTC	CASSQSGFQETQYF
TRBV19	.	TRBJ2-2	once	TGTGCCAGTAGTATAGTCGGACAGAGACTCACCGGGGAGCTGTTTTTT	CASSIVGQRLTGELFF
TRBV27	TRBD2	TRBJ2-3	.	TGTGCCAGCAGTCGACCGACCCGACGACAGGGACGACTAGCGGGGAATGGTAATACGCAGTATTTT	CASSRPTRRQGRLAGNGNTQYF
TRBV18	.	TRBJ1-5	.	TGTGCCAGCTCACCAACAGGGCAATCCCTTAGCAATCAGCCCCAGCATTTT	CASSPTGQSLSNQPQHF
TRBV15	TRBD1	TRBJ1-4	.	TGTGCCGGCCGGGACAGGAAGAATGAAAAACTGTTTTTT	CAGRDRKNEKLFF
TRBV19	.	TRBJ2-3	.	TGTGCCAGTAGTATAGAACGGAAAAGACGCACAGATACGCAGTATTTT	CASSIERKRRTDTQYF
TRBV7-2	.	TRBJ2-5	.	TGTGCCAGCAGCTTCGGACGGGCCCTGGGAGAGACCCAGTACTTC	CASSFGRALGETQYF
TRBV4-3	.	TRBJ1-5	once	TGCGCCAGCAGCCGAACGAGGAGGGACGATCAGCCCCAGCATTTT	CASSRTRRDDQPQHF
TRBV5-6	.	TRBJ2-7	.	TGTGCCAGCAGCGCCCCCTACGAGCAGTACTTC	CASSAPYEQYF
TRBV28	.	TRBJ1-1	.	TGTGCCACTACGTGGGACACTGAAGCTTTCTTT	CATTWDTEAFF
TRBV9	.	TRBJ1-5	.	TGTGCCAGCAGCGGACAAGCCAATCAGCCCCAGCATTTT	CASSGQANQPQHF
TRBV7-8	.	TRBJ1-2	.	TGTGCCAGCAGCTTAGGACGGGACACGTCCTATGGCTACACCTTC	CASSLGRDTSYGYTF
TRBV5-5	.	TRBJ2-1	.	TGTGCCAGCAGCTTTGCCGGGAATGAGCAGTTCTTC	CASSFAGNEQFF
TRBV9	TRBD1	TRBJ1-4	.	TGTGCCAGCAGCGCCCGGGACAGGGGAAGTGAAAAACTGTTTTTT	CASSARDRGSEKLFF
TRBV6-1	.	TRBJ1-1	.	TGTGCCAGCAGTGAAGCCCTGCAGAACACTGAAGCTTTCTTT	CASSEALQNTEAFF
TRBV5-4	TRBD1	TRBJ2-7	.	TGTGCCAGCAGCGTACGAGACCGGGGACAGGGTTTATCCTACGAGCAGTACTTC	CASSVRDRGQGLSYEQYF
TRBV3-1/TRBV3-2	.	TRBJ1-5	.	TGTGCCAGCAGCCGGGGTAGGGAATATCAGCCCCAGCATTTT	CASSRGREYQPQHF
TRBV4-3	.	TRBJ1-2	.	TGCGCCAGCAGCACCCTAAGAGGCGACGATGGCTACACCTTC	CASSTLRGDDGYTF
TRBV3-1/TRBV3-2	.	TRBJ2-7	.	TGTGCCAGCAGCCAAGACTTCTACTCCTACGAGCAGTACTTC	CASSQDFYSYEQYF
TRBV7-6	TRBD2	TRBJ2-1	once	TGTGCCAGCAGCCTTATGACTAGCGGGTTATACAATGAGCAGTTCTTC	CASSLMTSGLYNEQFF
TRBV4-2	.	TRBJ1-5	.	TGTGCCAGCAGCCAAGGCCCTAAGGTACAGCCCCAGCATTTT	CASSQGPKVQPQHF
TRBV12-5	.	TRBJ1-1	.	TGTGCTAGTGTCCACAGGGAGGGGAACACTGAAGCTTTCTTT	CASVHREGNTEAFF
TRBV7-9	.	TRBJ1-3	.	TGTGCCAGCAGCTTCCTCGACCAGGCTGGAAACACCATATATTTT	CASSFLDQAGNTIYF
TRBV7-3	.	TRBJ2-5	.	TGTGCCAGCAGCTCAGACCCTACCGGGACCCAGTACTTC	CASSSDPTGTQYF
TRBV2	TRBD1	TRBJ1-1	.	TGTGCCAGCAGTGAAGCGGAGGACAGGGCAGCTTTCTTT	CASSEAEDRAAFF
TRBV4-3	TRBD1	TRBJ1-1	.	TGCGCCAGCAGCCAAGATACCCCGGGACAGAGCCTCCTGGAAGCTTTCTTT	CASSQDTPGQSLLEAFF
TRBV7-9	.	TRBJ1-2	.	TGTGCCAGCAGCAGCGACGGAATCTATGGCTACACCTTC	CASSSDGIYGYTF
TRBV5-1	.	TRBJ1-4	.	TGCGCCAGCAGCTTGCGGTGGGAGGGGACCTTAACCGAAAAACTGTTTTTT	CASSLRWEGTLTEKLFF
TRBV5-4	TRBD2	TRBJ2-3	.	TGTGCCAGCAGCTCGGGACTAGCGGGAGGGCTTGGAGATACGCAGTATTTT	CASSSGLAGGLGDTQYF
TRBV6-8	TRBD1	TRBJ1-2	.	TGTGCCAGCAGGCGGGACAGCCAGTATGGCTACACCTTC	CASRRDSQYGYTF
TRBV7-9	.	TRBJ1-2	.	TGTGCCAGCAGCCCCCCCGCTAACTATGGCTACACCTTC	CASSPPANYGYTF
TRBV19	.	TRBJ1-2	.	TGTGCCAGTAGTAAACAGGGTCCTAGTTTTCTTGGCTACACCTTC	CASSKQGPSFLGYTF
TRBV27	.	TRBJ2-1	few	TGTGCCAGCAGTCCCACGAACAATGAGCAGTTCTTC	CASSPTNNEQFF
TRBV5-1	.	TRBJ2-2	.	TGCGCCAGCAGCTTGGCTAGCCGGAACACCGGGGAGCTGTTTTTT	CASSLASRNTGELFF
TRBV5-8	TRBD2	TRBJ2-7	.	TGTGCCAGCAGCTTGGCCAGCGGGAGATGGGGCGAGCAGTACTTC	CASSLASGRWGEQYF
TRBV7-8	.	TRBJ2-5	.	TGTGCCAGCAGCTTAGCAATCAGACAGGTCCAAGAGACCCAGTACTTC	CASSLAIRQVQETQYF
TRBV19	.	TRBJ2-5	.	TGTGCCAGTAGTAGGACAGACCAAGAGACCCAGTACTTC	CASSRTDQETQYF
TRBV20-1	TRBD1	TRBJ2-4	.	TGCAGCGCACAGGGGACGGACATTCAGTACTTC	CSAQGTDIQYF
TRBV7-9	.	TRBJ1-1	.	TGTGCCAGCAGCTTAGTGGGTAACACTGAAGCTTTCTTT	CASSLVGNTEAFF
TRBV5-5	TRBD1	TRBJ2-5	.	TGTGCCAGCAGACGTACACTCCGGGACAGGGTGATTTGGGAGACCCAGTACTTC	CASRRTLRDRVIWETQYF
TRBV18	.	TRBJ1-3	.	TGTGCCAGCTCACCACTGACCAACTCTGGAAACACCATATATTTT	CASSPLTNSGNTIYF
TRBV25-1	TRBD1	TRBJ1-6	.	TGTGCCAGCAGTCGGGGGGACAGGGGGTACCATTCACCCCTCCACTTT	CASSRGDRGYHSPLHF
TRBV4-2	TRBD2	TRBJ2-2	.	TGTGCCAGCAGCCAAGAGACTAGCGGTACGAACACCGGGGAGCTGTTTTTT	CASSQETSGTNTGELFF
TRBV29-1	.	TRBJ2-2	.	TGCAGCGTTGATTTCAGGGGGAACACCGGGGAGCTGTTTTTT	CSVDFRGNTGELFF
TRBV27	.	TRBJ1-2	.	TGTGCCAGCAGTTTTTCACGACAGAATGGCTACACCTTC	CASSFSRQNGYTF
TRBV5-6	.	TRBJ2-7	.	TGTGCCAGCAGCCGGGATCGTGGGACCTCAAGCTCCTACGAGCAGTACTTC	CASSRDRGTSSSYEQYF